A selection of T cell receptor beta chains follows, all from one sample in a study of cytomegalovirus exposure and HLA in healthy donors. TCRdb's copy holds only in-frame clones and misses some; the assay was immunoSEQ multiplex PCR. This table holds roughly 160,000 clones, roughly 80% found once. The sequenced material came from PBMCs. The receptors were sampled from a male donor in good health and CMV-seronegative. Both conserved end residues are part of each CDR3. The D gene is left open where the match is weak. A row's size may be missing; if present it is once, few, many or a size class.

J	size	V	D	CDR3	DNA
TRBJ2-6	once	TRBV2	-	CASSSGFSGANVLTF	TGTGCCAGCAGCTCGGGATTTTCCGGGGCCAACGTCCTGACTTTC
TRBJ1-1	-	TRBV19	-	CASKPPWTTKGTEAFF	TGTGCCAGTAAGCCCCCGTGGACAACTAAAGGGACTGAAGCTTTCTTT
TRBJ2-1	-	TRBV6-5	TRBD1	CASRVTGGVYNEQFF	TGTGCCAGCAGAGTAACAGGGGGCGTCTACAATGAGCAGTTCTTC
TRBJ1-5	-	TRBV5-5	-	CASSWGRVQPQHF	TGTGCCAGCAGCTGGGGCCGGGTTCAGCCCCAGCATTTT
TRBJ2-3	-	TRBV2	TRBD1	CASKTGQATITDTQYF	TGTGCCAGCAAAACAGGACAGGCAACAATCACAGATACGCAGTATTTT
TRBJ1-2	-	TRBV7-9	-	CASSSAPGQGGYTF	TGTGCCAGCAGTTCCGCGCCGGGCCAGGGTGGCTACACCTTC
TRBJ1-2	-	TRBV19	TRBD1	CASSMLTGGYGYTF	TGTGCCAGTAGTATGCTGACAGGGGGTTATGGCTACACCTTC
TRBJ1-3	-	TRBV18	-	CASSPRTESGNTIYF	TGTGCCAGCTCACCGAGGACAGAGAGTGGAAACACCATATATTTT
TRBJ1-1	-	TRBV29-1	-	CSVESGMNTEAFF	TGCAGCGTTGAATCAGGCATGAACACTGAAGCTTTCTTT
TRBJ2-3	once	TRBV7-2	TRBD2	CASSLDGGGDTQYF	TGTGCCAGCAGCTTAGATGGCGGGGGAGATACGCAGTATTTT
TRBJ2-7	-	TRBV4-1	-	CASSQEWGRAKQYF	TGCGCCAGCAGCCAAGAATGGGGCAGGGCTAAGCAGTACTTC
TRBJ1-2	-	TRBV10-3	TRBD1	CAIKTDRGNYGYTF	TGTGCCATAAAAACGGACAGGGGGAACTATGGCTACACCTTC
TRBJ2-5	-	TRBV11-2	-	CASSLGASQVGRETQYF	TGTGCCAGCAGCTTAGGGGCGTCACAGGTCGGCCGAGAGACCCAGTACTTC
TRBJ2-1	-	TRBV7-9	TRBD2	CASSSPERGGPYNEQFF	TGTGCCAGCAGCTCCCCAGAGCGCGGGGGACCCTACAATGAGCAGTTCTTC
TRBJ2-7	-	TRBV6-6	TRBD1	CASSSRTGPYEQYF	TGTGCCAGCAGTTCGCGGACAGGGCCGTACGAGCAGTACTTC
TRBJ1-5	once	TRBV19	TRBD1	CASKRTGGGNQPQHF	TGTGCCAGTAAAAGGACAGGGGGCGGCAATCAGCCCCAGCATTTT
TRBJ2-1	few	TRBV5-1	TRBD1	CASSLAGDREAEQFF	TGCGCCAGCAGCTTGGCCGGGGACAGGGAGGCTGAGCAGTTCTTC
TRBJ1-4	-	TRBV15	TRBD1	CATSSRDRGTNEKLFF	TGTGCCACCAGCAGCCGGGACAGGGGAACTAATGAAAAACTGTTTTTT
TRBJ1-2	-	TRBV6-6	-	CASSSRGLSNYGYTF	TGTGCCAGCAGTTCCAGGGGTTTATCTAACTATGGCTACACCTTC
TRBJ1-2	-	TRBV4-3	-	CASSQVVWGDYGYTF	TGCGCCAGCAGCCAAGTTGTCTGGGGGGACTATGGCTACACCTTC
TRBJ1-5	-	TRBV6-5	-	CASRYSPGGNQPQHF	TGTGCCAGCAGATACTCGCCCGGGGGGAATCAGCCCCAGCATTTT
TRBJ1-2	-	TRBV30	TRBD1	CAWTRTGGPLNYGYTF	TGTGCCTGGACGCGGACAGGGGGCCCCCTTAACTATGGCTACACCTTC
TRBJ2-7	few	TRBV7-6	TRBD1	CASSLSSGTGTYEQYF	TGTGCCAGCAGCCTCTCCTCCGGGACAGGCACCTACGAGCAGTACTTC
TRBJ2-3	-	TRBV18	TRBD1	CASSPDRAGTDTQYF	TGTGCCAGCTCACCGGACAGGGCAGGGACAGATACGCAGTATTTT
TRBJ1-5	-	TRBV6-5	-	CASRGQNSNQPQHF	TGTGCCAGCAGAGGACAGAATAGCAATCAGCCCCAGCATTTT
TRBJ1-1	few	TRBV6-1	-	CASQVTWNTEAFF	TGTGCCAGCCAAGTGACTTGGAACACTGAAGCTTTCTTT
TRBJ1-6	-	TRBV5-1	-	CASSLTGQLNSPLHF	TGCGCCAGCAGCTTGACAGGCCAGTTAAATTCACCCCTCCACTTT
TRBJ1-3	-	TRBV11-2	-	CASSLEGGGNTIYF	TGTGCCAGCAGCTTAGAAGGAGGTGGAAACACCATATATTTT
TRBJ1-5	-	TRBV7-2	-	CASSLFGGISNQPQHF	TGTGCCAGCAGCTTATTCGGGGGTATTAGCAATCAGCCCCAGCATTTT
TRBJ1-2	once	TRBV5-4	-	CASSRGEANYGYTF	TGTGCCAGCAGCCGGGGGGAGGCTAACTATGGCTACACCTTC
TRBJ2-2	-	TRBV27	-	CASSLSIRGNAGELFF	TGTGCCAGCAGTTTATCGATCAGGGGTAACGCCGGGGAGCTGTTTTTT
TRBJ2-7	-	TRBV29-1	TRBD2	CSVEDRAGGNYEQYF	TGCAGCGTTGAAGATCGGGCGGGGGGGAACTACGAGCAGTACTTC
TRBJ1-2	-	TRBV29-1	-	CSVGGIANYGYTF	TGCAGCGTCGGGGGGATTGCTAACTATGGCTACACCTTC
TRBJ1-6	-	TRBV7-9	-	CSSSSDSPRTHSPLHF	TGTTCCAGCAGCTCGGACAGCCCAAGGACGCATTCACCCCTCCACTTT
TRBJ2-7	-	TRBV7-2	TRBD2	CASSSRTSGATGEQYF	TGTGCCAGCAGCTCCAGGACTAGCGGGGCCACCGGGGAGCAGTACTTC
TRBJ2-1	once	TRBV19	TRBD2	CASGGNEQFF	TGTGCCAGCGGGGGGAATGAGCAGTTCTTC
TRBJ2-3	-	TRBV7-9	-	CASSLGQAASTDTQYF	TGTGCCAGCAGCTTAGGCCAGGCCGCTAGCACAGATACGCAGTATTTT
TRBJ2-5	-	TRBV27	TRBD2	CASSLGLAGGPGGQETQYF	TGTGCCAGCAGTTTGGGACTAGCGGGGGGCCCTGGGGGACAAGAGACCCAGTACTTC
TRBJ2-3	-	TRBV4-1	TRBD2	CASSQDTVGLAAHTQYF	TGCGCCAGCAGCCAAGATACGGTGGGACTAGCGGCCCATACGCAGTATTTT
TRBJ2-6	-	TRBV9	-	CASSVATSGASGANVLTF	TGTGCCAGCAGCGTAGCTACCTCAGGGGCCTCTGGGGCCAACGTCCTGACTTTC
TRBJ1-2	-	TRBV5-1	TRBD1	CASSFSGTGGDYGYTF	TGCGCCAGCAGCTTTTCCGGGACAGGGGGCGACTATGGCTACACCTTC
TRBJ1-2	-	TRBV11-2	-	CASSRQIRDYGYTF	TGTGCCAGCAGCAGACAAATTCGAGACTATGGCTACACCTTC
TRBJ2-7	once	TRBV7-9	TRBD1	CASSLGLQGGEQYF	TGTGCCAGCAGCTTAGGCCTACAGGGGGGCGAGCAGTACTTC
TRBJ1-4	-	TRBV6-6	TRBD1	CASSLSGQGYEKLFF	TGTGCCAGCAGTCTTTCGGGACAGGGATACGAAAAACTGTTTTTT
TRBJ1-5	-	TRBV6-1	-	CASSEAPGGPTTQPQHF	TGTGCCAGCAGTGAAGCCCCTGGCGGGCCGACCACTCAGCCCCAGCATTTT
TRBJ1-5	-	TRBV11-2	-	CASSPGQHREPQHF	TGTGCCAGCAGCCCCGGACAGCATCGGGAACCCCAGCATTTT
TRBJ2-2	-	TRBV5-1	-	CASSFSIDTGELFF	TGCGCCAGCAGCTTTTCGATAGACACCGGGGAGCTGTTTTTT
TRBJ1-1	-	TRBV28	-	CASSPPLSGKAFF	TGTGCCAGCAGTCCCCCTTTGTCGGGGAAAGCTTTCTTT
TRBJ1-4	once	TRBV6-5	-	CASSYTGTREKLFF	TGTGCCAGCAGTTACACCGGGACTAGGGAAAAACTGTTTTTT
TRBJ2-7	-	TRBV19	-	CASSIGTPAQWYF	TGTGCCAGTAGTATAGGGACACCGGCTCAATGGTACTTC
TRBJ1-5	few	TRBV19	TRBD1	CASSTQGAESQPQHF	TGTGCCAGTAGTACCCAGGGGGCAGAGAGTCAGCCCCAGCATTTT